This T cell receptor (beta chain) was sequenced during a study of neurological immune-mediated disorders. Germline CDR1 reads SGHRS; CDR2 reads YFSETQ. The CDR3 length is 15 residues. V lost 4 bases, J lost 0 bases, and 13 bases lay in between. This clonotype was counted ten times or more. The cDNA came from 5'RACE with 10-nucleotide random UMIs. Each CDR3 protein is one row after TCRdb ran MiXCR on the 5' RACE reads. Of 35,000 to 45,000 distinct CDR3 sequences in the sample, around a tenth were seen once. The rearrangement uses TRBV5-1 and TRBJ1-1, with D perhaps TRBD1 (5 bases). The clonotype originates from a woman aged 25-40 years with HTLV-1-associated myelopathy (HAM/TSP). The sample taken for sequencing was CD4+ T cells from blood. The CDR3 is CASSVGGTVNTEAFF. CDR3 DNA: TGCGCCAGCAGCGTGGGTGGGACGGTGAACACTGAAGCTTTCTTT.